The 24 T cell receptor beta chains reported below all come from one sample, sequenced in a study of T-cell reconstitution after alpha-beta-depleted transplantation in children. Library preparation (for TCRbeta) was performed with unique molecular identifiers. TCRdb reanalysed the PCR reads using MiXCR and keeps one entry per CDR3 protein. There are under 350,000 distinct CDR3 sequences in the sample; over 8% occur only once, and about 9.4% lies in the top ten. Sequenced here: PBMCs from the stem cell graft donor, sampled from the stem cell graft. These receptors were taken from a human donor who donated a stem cell graft to a child with SCID.

The chain combines TRBV27 with TRBJ2-3; maybe TRBD2 (6 bases). The CDR3 is made up of 16 amino acids. With 5 bases removed from V and 3 bases from J, the gap between germline ends came to 18 bases. Germline assignment: CDR1 MNHEY and CDR2 SMNVEV (reference sequence). The CDR3 sequence: CASSHARGKRTDTQYF. The CDR3 DNA is TGTGCCAGCAGTCATGCCCGGGGGAAAAGGACAGATACGCAGTATTTT.

The V call is TRBV29-1, the J call TRBJ1-2; unclear D gene. Germline V gives CDR1 SQVTM, CDR2 ANQGSEA. Trimming stripped 0 bases from V and 3 bases from J, with 14 bases between. This CDR3 has 15 residues. This CDR3 is CSVEDRVGNYYGYTF. The CDR3 coding sequence is TGCAGCGTTGAAGATCGAGTAGGGAATTACTATGGCTACACCTTC.

This clonotype was seen repeatedly, ten times or more. This chain joins TRBV4-1 and TRBJ1-1; tentatively, D is TRBD1 (5 bases). The CDR3 extends over 14 amino acids. Trimming pared 3 bases from V and 6 bases from J, leaving 14 bases between. The germline CDR1 and CDR2 sequences are MGHRA and YSYEKL. The CDR3 loop is CASSHRGGESEAFF. In DNA, the CDR3 is TGCGCCAGCAGCCATCGTGGGGGGGAATCTGAAGCTTTCTTT.

The rearrangement links TRBV5-1 to TRBJ1-1, with D perhaps TRBD1 (6 bases). This CDR3 region has 14 residues. Germline V gene lookup returns CDR1 SGHRS and CDR2 YFSETQ. V lost 0 bases, J lost 4 bases, and 10 bases lay in between. CDR3 DNA: TGCGCCAGCAGCTTGGAGACAGGACTCACTGAAGCTTTCTTT. Amino acids: CASSLETGLTEAFF.

The chain carries TRBV24-1 and TRBJ2-2; the D is unclear. Trimming removed 3 bases from V and 3 bases from J, with 10 bases in between. Germline assignment: CDR1 KGHDR and CDR2 SFDVKD. The CDR3 totals 15 residues. The CDR3 DNA follows: TGTGCCACCAGTGATAACGGTAATGACACCGGGGAGCTGTTTTTT. Amino acid sequence: CATSDNGNDTGELFF.

V usage is TRBV7-8 and J usage is TRBJ1-3; D ambiguous. V was shortened by 1 base and J by 0 bases, with 10 bases between the two germline ends. This CDR3 is 16 amino acids long. Per germline, CDR1 SGHVS and CDR2 FQNEAQ. CDR3 residues: CASSLGSRSSGNTIYF. The DNA for the CDR3 is TGTGCCAGCAGCTTAGGAAGCAGAAGCTCTGGAAACACCATATATTTT.

V usage is TRBV7-3 and J usage is TRBJ2-7; TRBD1 agrees at 9 bases. Per germline, CDR1 SGHTA and CDR2 FQGTGA. This CDR3 is built from 13 residues. The trim removed 4 bases at V and 6 bases at J, leaving 4 bases unmatched. The CDR3 DNA is TGTGCCAGCAGCTCAGGACAGGGGTTCGAGCAGTACTTC. This sequence encodes CASSSGQGFEQYF. Using reference TRBV7-3 and TRBJ2-7 for the parts outside the CDR3, the full variable domain is GAGVSQTPSNKVTEKGKYVELRCDPISGHTALYWYRQSLGQGPEFLIYFQGTGAADDSGLPNDRFFAVRPEGSVSTLKIQRTERGDSAVYLCASSSGQGFEQYFGPGTRLTVT.

This clonotype occurred a few times. This chain connects TRBV5-1 to TRBJ2-2; a weak D match, TRBD1 (6 bases). CDR1 SGHRS and CDR2 YFSETQ come from the germline V gene. With 1 base removed from V and 1 base from J, the gap between germline ends came to 11 bases. This CDR3 is 16 amino acids long. CDR3 protein: CASSLHLTGNTGELFF. DNA for the CDR3: TGCGCCAGCAGCTTGCATTTGACAGGGAACACCGGGGAGCTGTTTTTT.

A few counts support this clonotype. The chain recombines TRBV7-9 with TRBJ2-7; maybe TRBD1 (5 bases). Germline V lookup: CDR1 SEHNR, CDR2 FQNEAQ (reference sequence). The CDR3 spans 12 residues. V was trimmed by 0 bases and J by 7 bases, leaving 7 bases between them. CDR3 residues: CASSLAGVEQYF. The DNA of the CDR3 is TGTGCCAGCAGCTTAGCAGGGGTTGAGCAGTACTTC.

This clonotype was observed a handful of times. The rearrangement uses TRBV10-3 and TRBJ2-6, with 7 positions matching TRBD2. This CDR3 has 18 amino acids. The V segment lost 7 bases and the J segment 0 bases; nucleotides outside the gene matches: 12. Germline CDR1 reads ENHRY; CDR2 reads SYGVKD. In DNA form, the CDR3 reads TGTGCCATCACCATGGGCGGCGGGGGTAACTCTGGGGCCAACGTCCTGACTTTC. Translated, it gives CAITMGGGGNSGANVLTF.

V gene TRBV29-1 combines with J gene TRBJ2-2, with D perhaps matching TRBD1 or TRBD2 (5 bases each). Germline loops: CDR1 SQVTM, CDR2 ANQGSEA. V was trimmed by 4 bases and J by 4 bases, leaving 10 bases between them. The CDR3 runs to 13 residues. The DNA of the CDR3 is TGCAGCGTTGTAGCCGGGGCCACCGGGGAGCTGTTTTTT. Its protein product is CSVVAGATGELFF.

This clonotype was seen many times. This sequence joins TRBV20-1 and TRBJ2-3, with D possibly TRBD2 on 6 matching bases. CDR3 length: 13 residues. The V gene's germline CDR1 is DFQATT and CDR2 SNEGSKA (reference sequence). V dropped 3 bases and J dropped 3 bases, with 10 bases sitting between them. The CDR3: CSASGGRTDTQYF. As DNA, the CDR3 is TGCAGTGCTAGCGGGGGTAGGACAGATACGCAGTATTTT.

CDR3 sequence reads: CASSQQRGPLNEQFF. CDR3 coding DNA: TGTGCCAGCAGCCAACAGCGGGGACCCCTCAATGAGCAGTTCTTC. The V call is TRBV13, the J call TRBJ2-1; the match to TRBD2 covers 7 bases. The CDR3 totals 15 residues. Germline CDR1 and CDR2: PRHDT and FYEKMQ (reference sequence). With V trimmed by 5 bases and J by 6 bases, 10 bases remained unmatched.

The chain employs TRBV7-9 and TRBJ1-1; a possible D gene is TRBD1 (5 bases). Per the germline V gene, CDR1 is SEHNR and CDR2 is FQNEAQ (reference sequence). Trimming took 11 bases from V and 5 from J, leaving 15 bases between them. This CDR3 spans 12 amino acids. CDR3 in DNA: TGTGCCTACAGTGGGGCGGGAACTGAAGCTTTCTTT. This gives the protein CAYSGAGTEAFF.

The V gene is TRBV5-5, the J gene TRBJ2-7, with a tentative D call TRBD1 (5 bases). Germline CDR1 reads SGHKS; CDR2 reads YYEKEE (reference sequence). The CDR3 runs to 15 residues. Deletions cut 0 bases from V and 2 bases from J, with 12 bases between. The CDR3 DNA sequence: TGTGCCAGCAGCTTGGTACCAGGGTCCCCCTACGAGCAGTACTTC. Amino acid sequence: CASSLVPGSPYEQYF.

The chain links TRBV3-1 to TRBJ2-7; D not certain. CDR3 length: 15 residues. Germline V lookup: CDR1 LGHDT, CDR2 YNNKEL (reference sequence). V lost 0 bases and J lost 3, with 12 bases in between. DNA of the CDR3: TGTGCCAGCAGCCAAGACCGCATGACAATCTACGAGCAGTACTTC. Protein product: CASSQDRMTIYEQYF.

Only a few counts were recorded for this clonotype. The chain links TRBV4-1 to TRBJ1-1, with 11 nucleotides matching TRBD1. Germline assignment: CDR1 MGHRA and CDR2 YSYEKL. This CDR3 is 18 amino acids long. V lost 4 bases to trimming and J lost 0 bases; unmatched junction nucleotides: 10. CDR3 residues: CASSLRGQGAFLNTEAFF. The CDR3 bases are TGCGCCAGCAGCCTTCGCGGACAGGGGGCTTTCTTGAACACTGAAGCTTTCTTT.

The sample holds a few counts of this clonotype. V gene TRBV5-1 combines with J gene TRBJ2-7, with unresolved D. The CDR3 has 14 residues. The germline V gene encodes CDR1 SGHRS and CDR2 YFSETQ. V lost 0 bases, J lost 0 bases, and 7 bases lay in between. CDR3 coding DNA: TGCGCCAGCAGCTTGGGAGGTGACTCCTACGAGCAGTACTTC. It codes for CASSLGGDSYEQYF. The entire variable domain, with the rest obtained from reference TRBV5-1 and TRBJ2-7, is as follows: KAGVTQTPRYLIKTRGQQVTLSCSPISGHRSVSWYQQTPGQGLQFLFEYFSETQRNKGNFPGRFSGRQFSNSRSEMNVSTLELGDSALYLCASSLGGDSYEQYFGPGTRLTVT.

The gene calls are TRBV2 and TRBJ2-5; D remains ambiguous. Trimming stripped 0 bases from V and 6 bases from J, with 14 bases between. Germline CDR1 and CDR2: SNHLY and FYNNEI. The CDR3 spans 15 residues. The CDR3 nucleotides read TGTGCCAGCAGTGAAGCTTTTGGTCCGGGTCAGACCCAGTACTTC. It specifies CASSEAFGPGQTQYF. The entire variable domain, with the rest obtained from reference TRBV2 and TRBJ2-5, is as follows: EPEVTQTPSHQVTQMGQEVILRCVPISNHLYFYWYRQILGQKVEFLVSFYNNEISEKSEIFDDQFSVERPDGSNFTLKIRSTKLEDSAMYFCASSEAFGPGQTQYFGPGTRLLVL.

This clonotype was counted between two and nine times. The V call is TRBV29-1, the J call TRBJ2-3; D not certain. The CDR3 sequence is 13 residues long. Germline V lookup: CDR1 SQVTM, CDR2 ANQGSEA. Trimming left V 6 bases short and J 0 bases short, with 10 bases between. The CDR3: CSVPLESTDTQYF. In DNA form, the CDR3 reads TGCAGCGTGCCATTGGAGAGCACAGATACGCAGTATTTT.

The sample holds a few counts of this clonotype. The J gene is TRBJ2-1, the V gene TRBV10-3, with 7 bases aligning to TRBD1. The length of the CDR3 is 15 residues. Germline CDR1 reads ENHRY; CDR2 reads SYGVKD. Trimming at V came to 6 bases and at J to 2 bases, leaving 7 bases not matched to a gene. CDR3 region: CAIRPQGRTYNEQFF. Here the CDR3 DNA reads TGTGCCATCAGACCACAGGGGCGAACCTACAATGAGCAGTTCTTC.

This clonotype was detected ten times or more. In DNA form, the CDR3 reads TGCAGTGCTAGAGATGAGTCAACCCCTGGAAACACCATATATTTT. Its protein product is CSARDESTPGNTIYF. The J gene is TRBJ1-3, the V gene TRBV20-1, with D uncertain. The CDR3 sequence is 15 residues long. V gave up 0 bases and J gave up 2 bases, with 11 bases separating them. In germline, CDR1 is DFQATT, CDR2 SNEGSKA (reference sequence).

There are a few counts of this clonotype. The chain is built from TRBV15 and TRBJ2-2; 9 bases align to TRBD1. CDR1 and CDR2 (germline): LNHNV, YYDKDF (reference sequence). Trimming cost V 3 bases and J 6 bases; bases outside gene matches: 5. This CDR3 comprises 15 residues. DNA for the CDR3: TGTGCCACCAGCAGGGGACAGGGTCTATCCGGGGAGCTGTTTTTT. As protein: CATSRGQGLSGELFF.

This clonotype was counted ten times or more. The rearrangement joins TRBV12-3 or TRBV12-4 to TRBJ1-5; TRBD1 is a possible D gene (5 bases). Trimming left V 3 bases short and J 3 bases short, with 6 bases between. The CDR3 covers 13 residues. Here the CDR3 reads CASSFGANQPQHF. The CDR3 DNA is TGTGCCAGCAGTTTCGGGGCCAATCAGCCCCAGCATTTT.